Presented here are 24 T cell receptor beta chains from one specimen sequenced in a study of cytomegalovirus exposure and HLA in healthy donors. The study ran its PCR with 60 Vbeta and 13 Jbeta primers. Assay: immunoSEQ multiplex PCR; the TCRdb copy retains only in-frame clones and omits some. The table shows some 120,000 clones, with about 80% occurring only once. The sequencing input was PBMCs. The receptors here all came from a man younger than 40 in good health and CMV-seropositive.

The chain has TRBV7-6 and TRBJ1-1, with 9 positions matching TRBD1. Germline V gene data show CDR1 as SGHVS and CDR2 as FNYEAQ. CDR3 length: 14 amino acids. V was clipped by 4 bases and J by 4 bases; unmatched bases: 4. In DNA, the CDR3 is TGTGCCAGCAGCTCCACGACAGGGGGCACTGAAGCTTTCTTT. It codes for CASSSTTGGTEAFF.

The chain couples TRBV6-1 to TRBJ1-5; the match to TRBD1 covers 8 bases. This CDR3 has 16 amino acids. The germline CDR1 and CDR2 sequences are MNHNS and SASEGT. The J segment lost 5 bases and the V segment lost 4 bases, leaving 10 bases of the junction unmatched. The CDR3 loop is CASSARTGTGDQPQHF. In DNA, the CDR3 is TGTGCCAGCAGTGCCCGAACCGGGACAGGAGATCAGCCCCAGCATTTT.

This clone was observed a handful of times. J is TRBJ2-7 and V is TRBV18; weak D call: TRBD1 (6 bases). Per germline, CDR1 KGHSH and CDR2 LQKENI. The CDR3 consists of 13 residues. With 4 bases removed from V and 5 bases from J, the gap between germline ends came to 12 bases. The CDR3 loop is CASSLGQSDEQYF. DNA of the CDR3: TGTGCCAGCTCACTTGGACAGTCCGACGAGCAGTACTTC. Together with reference TRBV18 and TRBJ2-7, the CDR3 gives the full variable domain: NAGVMQNPRHLVRRRGQEARLRCSPMKGHSHVYWYRQLPEEGLKFMVYLQKENIIDESGMPKERFSAEFPKEGPSILRIQQVVRGDSAAYFCASSLGQSDEQYFGPGTRLTVT.

The chain joins TRBV7-2 to TRBJ1-2, with 7 bases matching TRBD1. Germline loops: CDR1 SGHTA, CDR2 FQGNSA. V trimming: 3 bases; J trimming: 10 bases; junction bases outside the gene matches: 8. The length of the CDR3 is 13 residues. The CDR3 loop reads CASSFYRGVDYTF. As DNA, the CDR3 is TGTGCCAGCAGCTTTTACAGGGGTGTCGACTACACCTTC.

The chain recombines TRBV7-2 with TRBJ2-7; 8 bases agree with TRBD2. The CDR3 totals 16 residues. With 1 base clipped from V and 3 bases from J, the junction kept 8 bases outside the gene matches. CDR1 SGHTA and CDR2 FQGNSA come from the germline V gene. Here the CDR3 reads CASSLGLAGKLYEQYF. The CDR3 DNA reads TGTGCCAGCAGCTTAGGGTTAGCGGGGAAACTCTACGAGCAGTACTTC.

V usage is TRBV12-5 and J usage is TRBJ2-2; D remains ambiguous. This CDR3 region has 11 residues. Trimming pared 6 bases from V and 6 bases from J, leaving 5 bases between. Germline-derived CDR1 and CDR2 are LGHNT and FRNRAP. CDR3 protein: CASGLPGELFF. The CDR3 coding sequence is TGTGCTAGTGGCCTCCCCGGGGAGCTGTTTTTT.

The rearrangement joins TRBV19 to TRBJ2-5, with TRBD2 identical over 11 bases. J was trimmed by 5 bases and V by 0 bases; bases with no gene match: 8. The CDR3 is 17 amino acids. Germline lookup yields CDR1 LNHDA and CDR2 SQIVND (reference sequence). CDR3 region: CASSIEKTSGVGETQYF. CDR3 DNA sequence: TGTGCCAGTAGTATAGAGAAGACTAGCGGGGTTGGTGAGACCCAGTACTTC.

This chain joins TRBV9 and TRBJ1-6; D not certain. Germline-derived CDR1 and CDR2 are SGDLS and YYNGEE. The CDR3 length is 13 residues. V shed 0 bases and J shed 7 bases, with 5 bases lying between them. This chain's CDR3 is CASSVAQNSPLHF. The CDR3 DNA sequence: TGTGCCAGCAGCGTAGCCCAAAATTCACCCCTCCACTTT.

V usage is TRBV6-1 and J usage is TRBJ1-1; perhaps TRBD1 as D (5 bases). The CDR3 loop spans 11 amino acids. Germline V lookup: CDR1 MNHNS, CDR2 SASEGT. V was shortened by 2 bases and J by 10 bases, with 8 bases between the two germline ends. The CDR3 DNA reads TGTGCCAGCAGTGAACGGGGGACAGCTTTCTTT. Residues: CASSERGTAFF.

The chain has TRBV2 and TRBJ2-5; 8 bases are a match to TRBD2. CDR1 SNHLY and CDR2 FYNNEI come from the germline V gene. The trim removed 6 bases at V and 5 bases at J, leaving 5 bases unmatched. CDR3 length: 13 residues. CDR3 DNA sequence: TGTGCCAGCAGACCCGGGACTAGTGAGACCCAGTACTTC. This encodes CASRPGTSETQYF.

V gene TRBV20-1 combines with J gene TRBJ2-3, with D unresolved. Germline V gives CDR1 DFQATT, CDR2 SNEGSKA (reference sequence). The V gene lost 5 bases and the J gene lost 6 bases, with 9 bases spanning the gap. This CDR3 has 11 amino acids. CDR3 residues: CSASRSDTQYF. The CDR3 DNA follows: TGCAGTGCTTCCCGGTCGGATACGCAGTATTTT.

This clone has more than one count but fewer than ten. J is TRBJ1-1 and V is TRBV6-4, with D perhaps matching TRBD1 (5 bases). CDR1 MRHNA and CDR2 SNTAGT come from the germline V gene. The CDR3 is made up of 13 amino acids. V lost 4 bases and J 5 bases, leaving 11 bases between the germline ends. The CDR3 loop reads CASSVGGETEAFF. In DNA form, the CDR3 reads TGTGCCAGCAGTGTGGGGGGGGAGACTGAAGCTTTCTTT.

CDR3 bases: TGCGCCAAGACCCCCAGCGGGGGGGCGGGTGAGCAGTTCTTC. Translating it yields CAKTPSGGAGEQFF. The chain links TRBV10-1 to TRBJ2-1, with 10 bases that match TRBD2. The V segment lost 10 bases and the J segment 9 bases; nucleotides outside the gene matches: 12. The germline CDR1 and CDR2 sequences are WNHNN and SYGVQD (reference sequence). CDR3 length equals 14 residues.

The chain is built from TRBV5-1 and TRBJ2-7; 9 bases align to TRBD2. This CDR3 comprises 15 residues. Germline V lookup: CDR1 SGHRS, CDR2 YFSETQ. Trimming at V came to 2 bases and at J to 5 bases, leaving 8 bases not matched to a gene. CDR3 protein: CASSFRLAVEDEQYF. In nucleotides, the CDR3 is TGCGCCAGCAGCTTCCGACTAGCGGTGGAGGACGAGCAGTACTTC.

The chain uses TRBV19 and TRBJ2-7, with 9 bases identical to TRBD1. CDR1 LNHDA and CDR2 SQIVND come from the germline V gene (reference sequence). V trimming: 4 bases; J trimming: 2 bases; junction bases outside the gene matches: 3. The CDR3 consists of 14 residues. CDR3 sequence reads: CASSTDRGPYEQYF. DNA for the CDR3: TGTGCCAGTAGTACGGACAGGGGTCCCTACGAGCAGTACTTC.

The rearrangement joins TRBV28 to TRBJ2-1, with 10 bases aligning to TRBD2. V was clipped by 5 bases and J by 7 bases; unmatched bases: 11. Germline V gene lookup returns CDR1 MDHEN and CDR2 SYDVKM. The CDR3 has 16 residues. CDR3 amino acids: CASSAGKRGGLNEQFF. The CDR3, as DNA: TGTGCCAGCAGTGCGGGAAAGCGGGGGGGCCTAAATGAGCAGTTCTTC.

This clone turned up a few times. This rearrangement joins TRBV6-1 to TRBJ2-2, with D maybe TRBD1 (5 bases). The CDR3 runs to 14 residues. V dropped 3 bases and J dropped 5 bases, with 10 bases sitting between them. Germline V gives CDR1 MNHNS, CDR2 SASEGT. CDR3 amino acids: CASSDKGETGELFF. The CDR3 DNA reads TGTGCCAGCAGTGATAAAGGGGAAACCGGGGAGCTGTTTTTT.

This clone was seen only a few times. V usage is TRBV13 and J usage is TRBJ2-1; weak D call: TRBD1 (6 bases). The V gene's germline CDR1 is PRHDT and CDR2 FYEKMQ (reference sequence). The CDR3 loop spans 16 amino acids. V lost 3 bases and J lost 2, with 14 bases in between. The CDR3 DNA is TGTGCCAGCAGCTTCAGACACCCAGGGGCCTACAATGAGCAGTTCTTC. It specifies CASSFRHPGAYNEQFF.

The rearrangement uses TRBV15 and TRBJ2-1; 8 nucleotides line up with TRBD1. The CDR3 contains 15 residues. With V trimmed by 6 bases and J by 5 bases, 9 bases remained unmatched. CDR1 is LNHNV and CDR2 is YYDKDF in the germline V gene (reference sequence). The DNA of the CDR3 is TGTGCCACCAGGACCGACAGGGGATGGGACAATGAGCAGTTCTTC. Its protein product is CATRTDRGWDNEQFF.

The chain links TRBV12-5 to TRBJ2-7; TRBD1 matches 7 bases. The V and J ends lost 4 bases and 3 bases, in that order; junction bases with no gene match: 12. This CDR3 comprises 16 residues. Germline V lookup: CDR1 LGHNT, CDR2 FRNRAP. The chain's CDR3 is CASGSRDSSLNYEQYF. The CDR3 coding sequence is TGTGCTAGTGGTTCCCGGGACAGTTCCCTCAACTACGAGCAGTACTTC.

The chain couples TRBV7-2 to TRBJ1-1, with 7 nucleotides matching TRBD1. The CDR3 runs 15 residues. Germline CDR1 and CDR2: SGHTA and FQGNSA. V dropped 5 bases and J dropped 7; count of bases not matched to a gene: 13. The CDR3 protein is CASSPPGRGWNEAFF. In nucleotides, the CDR3 is TGTGCCAGCAGCCCCCCCGGCAGGGGGTGGAATGAAGCTTTCTTT.

Written as DNA, the CDR3 is TGTGCCAGCAGCTTGGCGGAGGAGGGGGCGCTTGGCTACACCTTC. Amino acids: CASSLAEEGALGYTF. The rearrangement joins TRBV5-5 to TRBJ1-2, with 7 bases identical to TRBD1. In germline, CDR1 is SGHKS, CDR2 YYEKEE (reference sequence). CDR3 length: 15 amino acids. V gave up 0 bases and J gave up 7 bases; unmatched junction bases: 9.

This chain connects TRBV19 to TRBJ1-5; D gene unclear. The CDR3 covers 15 residues. Deletions cut 5 bases from V and 5 bases from J, with 16 bases between. The germline CDR1 and CDR2 sequences are LNHDA and SQIVND (reference sequence). The CDR3 reads CASSPTGGRYQPQHF. CDR3 coding DNA: TGTGCCAGTAGTCCCACCGGAGGCCGATATCAGCCCCAGCATTTT.

This CDR3 is CASSLNPGNTEAFF. The CDR3 region has the DNA TGTGCCAGCAGCTTAAACCCAGGGAACACTGAAGCTTTCTTT. V usage is TRBV7-3 and J usage is TRBJ1-1; the D is unclear. From germline, CDR1 is SGHTA and CDR2 FQGTGA. The CDR3 is 14 amino acids. V lost 1 base, J lost 1 base, and 7 bases lay in between.